A single sample is the source of the 28 T cell receptor beta chains below, sequenced in a study of PD-1 blockade in mismatch repair-deficient tumors. The table came from immunoSEQ multiplex PCR; TCRdb's copy has only in-frame clones and leaves some out. This table holds 120,000 or so clones, 88% found once. This sample comprised peripheral blood, obtained approximately 72 weeks after starting pembrolizumab. The receptors derive from an adult with mismatch repair-deficient cancer.

This clone was detected once. J is TRBJ2-3 and V is TRBV5-4; D possibly corresponds to TRBD2 (6 bases). The length of the CDR3 is 15 residues. Germline loops: CDR1 SGHNT, CDR2 YYREEE (reference sequence). The germline V and J ends were trimmed by 4 bases and 2 bases, with 14 bases remaining between them. The CDR3 DNA sequence: TGTGCCAGCAGCCGGCGACTAGAACTCACAGATACGCAGTATTTT. Amino acids: CASSRRLELTDTQYF.

The genes are TRBV5-5 and TRBJ1-2; no clear D gene. The CDR3 has 16 amino acids. Germline CDR1 and CDR2: SGHKS and YYEKEE (reference sequence). The V and J ends lost 2 bases and 3 bases respectively, with 17 bases between them. The CDR3 bases are TGTGCCAGCAGCTTAGATTCCGCTCGGGGTGACTATGGCTACACCTTC. Protein: CASSLDSARGDYGYTF.

The rearrangement uses TRBV6-5 and TRBJ1-2; D may be TRBD1 (5 bases). The length of the CDR3 is 14 residues. The germline gives CDR1 MNHEY, CDR2 SVGAGI. Between the trimmed V and J ends, which lost 6 bases and 1 base, there was a span of 12 bases. The chain's CDR3 is CASRDGRVNYGYTF. In DNA, the CDR3 is TGTGCCAGCAGAGACGGCAGGGTTAACTATGGCTACACCTTC.

The rearrangement joins TRBV4-1 to TRBJ1-1; D is possibly TRBD1 (5 bases). Germline V CDR1 and CDR2: MGHRA, YSYEKL. The CDR3 totals 13 residues. The V and J ends lost 4 bases and 7 bases respectively, with 13 bases between them. The CDR3 loop is CASSPHGAVEAFF. The CDR3 nucleotides read TGCGCCAGCAGCCCACACGGGGCCGTTGAAGCTTTCTTT.

The chain employs TRBV2 and TRBJ1-5; 7 bases are a match to TRBD1. From germline, CDR1 is SNHLY and CDR2 FYNNEI. This CDR3 region has 15 residues. V lost 8 bases to trimming and J lost 6 bases; unmatched junction nucleotides: 13. CDR3 DNA sequence: TGTGCCAGCGGTCAGGGGCAGGGGGTTTTTCAGCCCCAGCATTTT. Its translation: CASGQGQGVFQPQHF.

CDR3 sequence: CASSFLAGARNEQFF. The CDR3 DNA reads TGTGCCAGCAGCTTCCTAGCGGGAGCGAGGAATGAGCAGTTCTTC. V is TRBV7-2 and J is TRBJ2-1; 10 bases are a match to TRBD2. CDR1 is SGHTA, CDR2 FQGNSA, per germline. V gave up 3 bases and J gave up 7 bases; unmatched junction bases: 6. The CDR3 runs 15 residues.

This chain links TRBV5-6 with TRBJ2-7; D possibly corresponds to TRBD2 (6 bases). The CDR3 extends over 16 amino acids. Between the trimmed V and J ends, which lost 4 bases and 1 base, there was a span of 18 bases. Germline lookup yields CDR1 SGHDT and CDR2 YYEEEE. CDR3 sequence reads: CASSRTRGKESYEQYF. Written as DNA, the CDR3 is TGTGCCAGCAGCCGAACTCGGGGGAAGGAGTCCTACGAGCAGTACTTC.

This clone appeared a few times. The chain employs TRBV18 and TRBJ2-7, with TRBD2 matching 7 bases. Losses at the gene ends were 3 bases for V and 5 bases for J; bases not matched to a gene: 7. Germline values: CDR1 KGHSH, CDR2 LQKENI. The CDR3 contains 14 residues. CDR3 residues: CASSPDGRRDEQYF. The CDR3 DNA reads TGTGCCAGCTCACCTGACGGGAGGAGGGACGAGCAGTACTTC. The complete variable domain, with remaining parts taken from reference TRBV18 and TRBJ2-7, reads NAGVMQNPRHLVRRRGQEARLRCSPMKGHSHVYWYRQLPEEGLKFMVYLQKENIIDESGMPKERFSAEFPKEGPSILRIQQVVRGDSAAYFCASSPDGRRDEQYFGPGTRLTVT.

The chain recombines TRBV2 with TRBJ1-4; D not resolved. Germline V gives CDR1 SNHLY, CDR2 FYNNEI. V shed 7 bases and J shed 3 bases, with 15 bases lying between them. The length of the CDR3 is 15 residues. The CDR3 region has the DNA TGTGCCAGCATAATGGCCCCATGGGCTAATGAAAAACTGTTTTTT. Its protein is CASIMAPWANEKLFF. Using reference TRBV2 and TRBJ1-4 for the parts outside the CDR3, the full variable domain is EPEVTQTPSHQVTQMGQEVILRCVPISNHLYFYWYRQILGQKVEFLVSFYNNEISEKSEIFDDQFSVERPDGSNFTLKIRSTKLEDSAMYFCASIMAPWANEKLFFGSGTQLSVL.

V gene TRBV5-1 combines with J gene TRBJ2-3, with 9 bases identical to TRBD2. Trimming at V came to 2 bases and at J to 0 bases, leaving 7 bases not matched to a gene. CDR1 and CDR2 from the germline V gene are SGHRS and YFSETQ. This CDR3 has 17 residues. CDR3 region: CASSLAATSGSTDTQYF. The DNA of the CDR3 is TGCGCCAGCAGCTTAGCCGCTACTAGCGGGAGCACAGATACGCAGTATTTT.

J is TRBJ2-7 and V is TRBV27, with 9 bases fitting TRBD2. This CDR3 is built from 13 residues. Germline V gives CDR1 MNHEY, CDR2 SMNVEV (reference sequence). V was clipped by 5 bases and J by 3 bases; unmatched bases: 2. The CDR3 DNA is TGTGCCAGCAGTATAGCGGGAGACTACGAGCAGTACTTC. This gives the protein CASSIAGDYEQYF.

This clone was recorded a few times. This chain connects TRBV27 to TRBJ1-5, with D unresolved. The V gene's germline CDR1 is MNHEY and CDR2 SMNVEV (reference sequence). Trimming stripped 4 bases from V and 1 base from J, with 5 bases between. The CDR3 runs 13 residues. CDR3 in amino acids: CASSSWSNQPQHF. The CDR3 region has the DNA TGTGCCAGCAGTTCCTGGAGCAATCAGCCCCAGCATTTT.

The chain combines TRBV7-3 with TRBJ1-2; D is possibly TRBD1 (5 bases). Per the germline V gene, CDR1 is SGHTA and CDR2 is FQGTGA. The CDR3 has 15 amino acids. Trimming removed 2 bases from V and 1 base from J, with 11 bases in between. Here the CDR3 reads CASSLAGGDNYGYTF. In DNA form, the CDR3 reads TGTGCCAGCAGCTTAGCTGGGGGGGATAACTATGGCTACACCTTC.

As regards this clone: Additional DNA sequences in this sample encode the identical CDR3. The rearrangement joins TRBV7-9 to TRBJ2-1; 10 positions agree with TRBD2. With 1 base clipped from V and 5 bases from J, the junction kept 2 bases outside the gene matches. Germline CDR1 is SEHNR and CDR2 is FQNEAQ (reference sequence). This CDR3 spans 15 amino acids. CDR3 region: CASSLGLAGDNEQFF. In DNA form, the CDR3 reads TGTGCCAGCAGCTTAGGGCTAGCGGGAGACAATGAGCAGTTCTTC.

V usage is TRBV27 and J usage is TRBJ2-5; D ambiguous. Germline V gene lookup returns CDR1 MNHEY and CDR2 SMNVEV (reference sequence). V was pared by 2 bases and J by 5 bases, with 12 bases between. The CDR3 runs 14 residues. The CDR3 nucleotides read TGTGCCAGCAGTTTAGGGGTTTTGGGGGAGACCCAGTACTTC. This sequence encodes CASSLGVLGETQYF.

The chain combines TRBV25-1 with TRBJ2-3, with a weak D call TRBD1 (6 bases). V was clipped by 6 bases and J by 3 bases, with 16 bases between them. The germline V gene has CDR1 MGHDK and CDR2 SYGVNS. This CDR3 contains 15 residues. CDR3 sequence (DNA): TGTGCCAGCAGACGCAGGGGATTTGGGACAGATACGCAGTATTTT. It translates to CASRRRGFGTDTQYF.

The chain recombines TRBV11-2 with TRBJ2-5, with TRBD1 identical over 7 bases. The CDR3 extends over 17 amino acids. The V gene end was trimmed by 0 bases and the J gene end by 7 bases; junction bases not matched to a gene: 14. Germline V CDR1 and CDR2: SGHAT, FQNNGV. CDR3 bases: TGTGCCAGCAGCTTAGAACTCGGGACAGTCCTCGGAGGGACCCAGTACTTC. This codes for CASSLELGTVLGGTQYF.

This clone was counted once. The genes are TRBV6-5 and TRBJ2-2, with D perhaps TRBD1 or TRBD2 (6 bases each). The CDR3 covers 15 residues. In germline, CDR1 is MNHEY, CDR2 SVGAGI. Trimming took off 6 bases at V and 4 bases at J, with 15 bases between the two ends. CDR3 sequence reads: CASSYRTGATGELFF. Here the CDR3 DNA reads TGTGCCAGCAGCTACCGGACGGGGGCCACCGGGGAGCTGTTTTTT.

The CDR3 DNA reads TGTGCTAGTGGTTCTCTCCCAGGGCCAGAGACCCAGTACTTC. It encodes CASGSLPGPETQYF. The genes are TRBV12-5 and TRBJ2-5, with D perhaps TRBD1 (5 bases). There are 14 residues in the CDR3. V shed 4 bases and J shed 4 bases, with 13 bases lying between them. CDR1 LGHNT and CDR2 FRNRAP come from the germline V gene.

This chain links TRBV5-1 with TRBJ1-2; 7 bases map to TRBD1. The J segment lost 5 bases and the V segment lost 5 bases, leaving 6 bases of the junction unmatched. There are 13 residues in the CDR3. The germline gives CDR1 SGHRS, CDR2 YFSETQ. For the CDR3, the DNA is TGCGCCAGCAGTTTTGGACAGGCGTATGGCTACACCTTC. This sequence encodes CASSFGQAYGYTF.

This clone was seen just once. This chain uses TRBV6-5 with TRBJ2-2; the match to TRBD1 covers 7 bases. CDR1 is MNHEY, CDR2 SVGAGI, per germline. Germline trimming cut 4 bases from V and 4 bases from J; bases unmatched to any gene: 6. The CDR3 extends over 15 amino acids. CDR3 sequence (DNA): TGTGCCAGCAGTTCAGAACAGGGGTTCACCGGGGAGCTGTTTTTT. Its translation: CASSSEQGFTGELFF.

The chain uses TRBV27 and TRBJ2-5; D gene ambiguous. The CDR3 is 15 residues long. V dropped 1 base and J dropped 5 bases, with 14 bases sitting between them. Looked up from germline, CDR1 is MNHEY and CDR2 is SMNVEV (reference sequence). The CDR3 sequence is CASSLWAKGMETQYF. As DNA, the CDR3 is TGTGCCAGCAGTTTATGGGCAAAGGGCATGGAGACCCAGTACTTC.

This chain joins TRBV9 and TRBJ2-7, with a possible D match to TRBD2 (6 bases). Germline-derived CDR1 and CDR2 are SGDLS and YYNGEE. The CDR3 sequence is 15 residues long. V lost 6 bases and J lost 7, with 23 bases in between. CDR3 amino acids: CASTAEAGGIFEQYF. The CDR3 DNA sequence: TGTGCCAGCACAGCGGAAGCGGGCGGGATATTTGAGCAGTACTTC. The complete variable domain, with remaining parts taken from reference TRBV9 and TRBJ2-7, reads DSGVTQTPKHLITATGQRVTLRCSPRSGDLSVYWYQQSLDQGLQFLIQYYNGEERAKGNILERFSAQQFPDLHSELNLSSLELGDSALYFCASTAEAGGIFEQYFGPGTRLTVT.

This clone came up once. The chain links TRBV18 to TRBJ2-2, with D tentatively TRBD2 (5 bases). CDR3 length: 15 amino acids. The V and J ends lost 3 bases and 1 base respectively, with 9 bases between them. CDR1 and CDR2 (germline): KGHSH, LQKENI. DNA for the CDR3: TGTGCCAGCTCACCGGGAGCAGGGAACACCGGGGAGCTGTTTTTT. It translates to CASSPGAGNTGELFF. The whole variable domain, remainder taken from reference TRBV18 and TRBJ2-2, is NAGVMQNPRHLVRRRGQEARLRCSPMKGHSHVYWYRQLPEEGLKFMVYLQKENIIDESGMPKERFSAEFPKEGPSILRIQQVVRGDSAAYFCASSPGAGNTGELFFGEGSRLTVL.

The chain couples TRBV30 to TRBJ2-5; the match to TRBD1 covers 7 bases. The V and J ends lost 3 bases and 5 bases, in that order; junction bases with no gene match: 9. The germline gives CDR1 GTSNPN, CDR2 SVGIG (reference sequence). This CDR3 has 14 residues. CDR3: CAWSPGTAGETQYF. The CDR3 coding sequence is TGTGCCTGGAGCCCCGGGACAGCAGGGGAGACCCAGTACTTC.

The chain links TRBV9 to TRBJ2-5, with 8 bases aligning to TRBD2. The CDR3 totals 16 residues. Germline CDR1 SGDLS, CDR2 YYNGEE. With V trimmed by 0 bases and J by 4 bases, 8 bases remained unmatched. Here the CDR3 reads CASSVGSSSGRETQYF. The DNA for the CDR3 is TGTGCCAGCAGCGTAGGAAGTTCGAGCGGGAGAGAGACCCAGTACTTC.

This chain uses TRBV27 with TRBJ2-7; 7 bases line up with TRBD1. In germline, CDR1 is MNHEY, CDR2 SMNVEV (reference sequence). Germline trimming cut 5 bases from V and 0 bases from J; bases unmatched to any gene: 10. This CDR3 has 16 residues. DNA for the CDR3: TGTGCCAGCAGTACCCGGACAGGAACTAGCTCCTACGAGCAGTACTTC. Protein product: CASSTRTGTSSYEQYF.

The gene calls are TRBV30 and TRBJ2-7, with 8 bases that match TRBD1. The CDR3 has 12 amino acids. The junction had 5 bases not matched to a gene; V was cut back by 8 bases and J by 2 bases. Germline values: CDR1 GTSNPN, CDR2 SVGIG (reference sequence). CDR3 region: CALTQGAYEQYF. The CDR3 coding sequence is TGTGCCCTTACACAGGGGGCCTACGAGCAGTACTTC.